This TCR beta chain was recovered during a study of control samples from healthy donors and cancer patients. Germline CDR1 is LNHDA and CDR2 is SQIVND (reference sequence). The V end lost 5 bases, the J end lost 5 bases, and 21 bases lay between the germline ends. The CDR3 runs to 16 residues. Profiled with immunoSEQ multiplex PCR; TCRdb holds only in-frame clones, not every one. The table lists about 150,000 clones, roughly 93% of them singletons. The chain recombines TRBV19 with TRBJ1-2, with a weak D call TRBD1 (5 bases). Sequencing used blood. The clonotype comes from a man between 18 and 35 years old in good health. This chain's CDR3 is CASSFNSGNRRYGYTF. For the CDR3, the DNA is TGTGCCAGTAGTTTCAATTCAGGGAACCGACGATATGGCTACACCTTC.